This T cell receptor beta chain was captured by sequencing in a study of CD8 T cells in Susac syndrome (dated by TCRdb to between 2018 and 2021). Background for the entire study: Of the Susac syndrome patients who were sequenced, fewer than 10 were in clinical remission while six had clinically active disease. At the time of blood withdrawal, Susac syndrome patients were either therapy-naive, taking corticosteroids (with some also receiving IVIg), or on IVIg alone. Whether CD8+ T cell activation and differentiation in Susac syndrome was antigen driven was tested using repertoire sequencing.

To note about this clonotype: Its antigen is unknown. No quality values exist for individual bases; no much larger clone is one base distant.

High-throughput TCR beta sequencing profiled peripheral blood CD8+ and CD4+ T cells from healthy donors, Susac syndrome patients and multiple sclerosis patients. The Susac syndrome patients fulfilled recently defined diagnostic criteria for definite or probable disease. Bulk CD8+ and CD4+ T cells were purified by magnetic negative isolation, whereas CD8+ TEMRA cells were enriched by FACS. Blood was collected in EDTA tubes and processed within 24 hours, with PBMCs isolated through density gradient centrifugation. PBMCs intended for TCR sequencing were cryopreserved in liquid nitrogen and thawed later in a water bath at 37 degrees C. A purity of at least 90% was achieved for sorted or isolated CD4+, CD8+ and CD8+ TEMRA cells. V lost 4 bases and J lost 1 base, and the count of bases not matched to a germline gene is 6. CDR3 length: 15 amino acids, cysteine to phenylalanine. Only the CDR3 DNA stays, 45 bases, in frame from base 1. For CDR1 and CDR2, the germline V gene (reference sequence) lists DFQATT and SNEGSKA.

Study-level results and caveats: The study acknowledged that relatively few individuals were included in the TCR sequencing and HLA analysis. No clonal expansion was detected in the CD4+ T cell repertoire of Susac syndrome patients.

RNA was extracted using the RNeasy kit, and about 0.5 to 1 microgram was reverse transcribed with random hexamers. The immunoSEQ multiplex PCR assay, which covers 54 Vbeta and 13 Jbeta segments, was used to amplify TCR beta CDR3 regions. To correct PCR amplification bias, a synthetic template baseline was used for both primer optimization and computational correction. On the authors' methods: Reads were assigned to V, D and J genes according to IMGT and analyzed in immunoSEQ Analyzer, with only productive sequences retained. Clonality was calculated as one minus the Shannon entropy normalized by log2 of the number of productive unique sequences. Public and private clones were assessed among the 100 most prevalent clones of each patient and control. Clones were defined as Susac-specific if absent from the healthy and MS cohorts, from approximately 1,100 published viral clones and from other ImmuneACCESS disease sequences. TCRdb trimmed the raw reads at Q25, called clones with MiXCR and kept productive beta chains. CDR3 protein duplicates are merged, each entry listing the most common genes and DNA. TCRdb assigned the V and J calls; the authors' analysis was not used. The sample records 150,000 to 200,000 distinct CDR3 sequences, about 91% of which are singletons. The ten largest clonotypes hold about 0.09% of the sample.

Sample: CD4+ T cells from PBMCs. The receptor chain draws on TRBV20-1 and TRBJ2-5; the central 10 bases match TRBD1. The receptor was derived from a human donor with Susac syndrome. The DNA reads TGCAGTGCTACTGGGGACAGGGGTAGCCAAGAGACCCAGTACTTC. It codes for CSATGDRGSQETQYF.